Given below is one T cell receptor (beta chain) in context. The antigen is unknown. The CDR3 covers 15 residues. CDR1 is MNHNY, CDR2 SVGAGI, per germline (reference sequence). The V gene lost 2 bases and the J gene lost 5 bases, with 15 bases spanning the gap. The data stem from a study of cytomegalovirus exposure and HLA in healthy donors. Findings and limits, study-wide: Within the 120 or so validation repertoires, first-cohort TCR clusters tended to co-occur, according to a later analysis.

Here immunoSEQ multiplex PCR was the method, and the copy in TCRdb shows in-frame clones only, minus some. Here the sample spans under 150,000 clones, around 90% being singletons. What was sequenced was PBMCs. The sequence came from a woman under 30 in good health and CMV-seropositive. The chain couples TRBV6-6 to TRBJ1-1, with D perhaps TRBD1 (6 bases). The DNA for the CDR3 is TGTGCCAGCAGTTACCTTGCGGCAGGGGATACTGAAGCTTTCTTT. Protein product: CASSYLAAGDTEAFF.